This T cell receptor beta chain derives from a study of OX40 agonist ivuxolimab in advanced cancers. Of note for this clone: Antigen unknown.

Samples of blood were obtained at baseline, on cycle 4 day 1, and on cycle 7 day 1. Germline CDR1 SGHNT, CDR2 YENEEA. The CDR3 runs to 14 residues. V was cut by 1 base and J by 4 bases, with 10 bases left in between. Assay used: immunoSEQ multiplex PCR; TCRdb lists only in-frame clones, some missing. The sample yields tens of thousands of clones, about 81% seen once. Regarding the study as a whole: With doses of 0.1 to 3.0 mg/kg, CD4+ and CD8+ blood T cells had undergone clonal expansion by week 6. On average, a greater number of expanded clones characterised CD8+ T cells relative to CD4+.

V and J are TRBV11-3 and TRBJ1-1, with D possibly matching TRBD1 (5 bases). The material was CD4+ or CD8+ T cells sorted from blood, obtained in a trial of the OX40 agonist ivuxolimab. The source is an adult with an advanced solid tumor such as melanoma, head and neck, liver or kidney cancer. Here the CDR3 reads CASSLVQGPTEAFF. CDR3 sequence (DNA): TGTGCCAGCAGCTTAGTTCAGGGTCCCACTGAAGCTTTCTTT.